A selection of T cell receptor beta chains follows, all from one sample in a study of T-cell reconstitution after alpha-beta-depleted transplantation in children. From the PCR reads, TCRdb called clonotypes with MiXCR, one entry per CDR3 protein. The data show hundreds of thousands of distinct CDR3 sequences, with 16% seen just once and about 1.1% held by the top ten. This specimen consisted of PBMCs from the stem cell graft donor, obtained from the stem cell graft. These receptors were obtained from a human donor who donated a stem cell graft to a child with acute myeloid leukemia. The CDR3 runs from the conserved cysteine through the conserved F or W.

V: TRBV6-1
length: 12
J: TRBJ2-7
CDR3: CASSDGRFQQYF

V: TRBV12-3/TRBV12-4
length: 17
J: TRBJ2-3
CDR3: CASGVGGGASLTDTQYF

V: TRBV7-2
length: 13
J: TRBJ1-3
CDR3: CASSPLPGNTIYF

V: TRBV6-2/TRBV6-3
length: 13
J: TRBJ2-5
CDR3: CASSYSPSETQYF

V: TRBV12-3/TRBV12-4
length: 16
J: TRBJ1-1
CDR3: CASSKTADLRTLEAFF

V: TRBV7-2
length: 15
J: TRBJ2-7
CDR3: CASSLAGKPNYEQYF

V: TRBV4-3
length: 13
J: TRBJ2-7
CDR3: CASSLGPTREQYF

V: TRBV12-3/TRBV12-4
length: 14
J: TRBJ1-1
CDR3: CASINPGGNTEAFF

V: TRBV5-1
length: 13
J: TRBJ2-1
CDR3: CASSLGSWAEQFF

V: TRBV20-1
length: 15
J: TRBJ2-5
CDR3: CSARDWTGRQETQYF

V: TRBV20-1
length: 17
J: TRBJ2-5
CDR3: CSARDQAVSRAQETQYF

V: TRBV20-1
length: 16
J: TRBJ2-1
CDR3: CSAQTSGGPRYNEQFF

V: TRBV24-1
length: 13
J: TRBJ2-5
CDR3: CATSAPGGETQYF

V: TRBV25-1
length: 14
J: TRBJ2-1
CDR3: CASSERRLRDEQFF

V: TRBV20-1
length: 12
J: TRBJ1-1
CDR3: CSASFRNTEAFF

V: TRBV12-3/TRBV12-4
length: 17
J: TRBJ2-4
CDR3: CASRTDSFLLAKNIQYF

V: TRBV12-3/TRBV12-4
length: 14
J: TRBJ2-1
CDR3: CASSLGSTYNEQFF

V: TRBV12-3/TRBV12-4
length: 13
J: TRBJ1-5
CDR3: CASSLRGTQPQHF

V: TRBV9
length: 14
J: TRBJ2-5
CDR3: CASSSRTSGGPTDF

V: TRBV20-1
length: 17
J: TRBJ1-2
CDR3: CSARDLRDRGRYYGYTF

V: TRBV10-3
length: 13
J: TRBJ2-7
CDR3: CAISNGDTYEQYF

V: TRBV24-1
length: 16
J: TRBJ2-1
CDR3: CAACDFRGSSYNEQFF

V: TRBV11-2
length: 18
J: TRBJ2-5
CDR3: CASSLLSIGGGSQETQYF

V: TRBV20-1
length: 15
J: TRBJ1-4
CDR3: CSVTTGGGTNEKLFF

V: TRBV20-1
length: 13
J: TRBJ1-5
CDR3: CSAKGGSNQPQHF

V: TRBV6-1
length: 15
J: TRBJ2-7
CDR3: CASKHVGSESYEQYF

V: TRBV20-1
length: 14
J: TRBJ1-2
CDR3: CSARDPRQGGGYTF

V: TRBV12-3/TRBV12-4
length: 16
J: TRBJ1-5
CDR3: CASSDRDRGPNQPQHF

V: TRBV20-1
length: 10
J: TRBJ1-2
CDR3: CSANKGGYTF

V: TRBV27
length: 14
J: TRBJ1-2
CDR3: CASSGYRSNYGYTF

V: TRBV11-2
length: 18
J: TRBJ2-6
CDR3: CASSLDGQGGAGANVLTF

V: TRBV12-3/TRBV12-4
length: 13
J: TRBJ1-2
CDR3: CASSFGQSYGYTF

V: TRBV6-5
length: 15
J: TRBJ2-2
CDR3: CASSSTEGNTGELFF

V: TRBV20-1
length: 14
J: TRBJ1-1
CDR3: CSARDRTAPTEAFF

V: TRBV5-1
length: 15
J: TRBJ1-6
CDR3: CASSLAGLSNSPLHF

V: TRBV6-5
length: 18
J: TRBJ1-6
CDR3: CASSYRARASSYNSPLHF

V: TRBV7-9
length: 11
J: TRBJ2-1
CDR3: CASSFEGGEFF

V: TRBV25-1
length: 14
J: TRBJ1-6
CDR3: CASSGMGANSPLHF

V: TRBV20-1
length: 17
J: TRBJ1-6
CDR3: CSARLRTGRGYNSPLHF

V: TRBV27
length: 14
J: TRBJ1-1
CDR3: CASSLWGQNTEAFF

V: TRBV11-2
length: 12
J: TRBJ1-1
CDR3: CASSLEDEKAFF

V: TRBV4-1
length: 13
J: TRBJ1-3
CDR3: CASSQGSGNTIYF

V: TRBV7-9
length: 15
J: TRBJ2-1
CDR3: CASSSSGGRDNEQFF

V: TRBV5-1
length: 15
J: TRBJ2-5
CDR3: CASSPLAGYQETQYF

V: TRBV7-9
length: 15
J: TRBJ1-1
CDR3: CASSGRGVINTEAFF